This T cell receptor beta chain was sequenced in a study of blood T cell repertoires in COVID-19. The wider study: Sites in the United States, Italy and Spain provided acute and convalescent COVID-19 samples.

Trimming removed 7 bases from V and 4 bases from J; junction bases left unmatched: 3. The germline V gene has CDR1 SGHNT and CDR2 YYREEE (reference sequence). The CDR3 loop spans 13 amino acids. Per the original methods: By means of reference gene primer amplification, nucleated cell counts were estimated. Profiled with immunoSEQ multiplex PCR; TCRdb holds only in-frame clones, not every one. The V and J calls and clone size were taken over from that table, and D and trimming were inferred from the DNA. The repertoire has more than 85,000 clones, 84% of them found once; the top ten carry about 7%. Material: peripheral blood. The gene calls are TRBV5-4 and TRBJ2-2, with TRBD1 identical over 8 bases. The receptor's source is a woman aged 45-65 years with acute or convalescent COVID-19. The CDR3 DNA reads as TGTGCCAGCGAAGACAGGGGCACCGGGGAGCTGTTTTTT. Its protein is CASEDRGTGELFF.